The next 2 T cell receptor beta chains were all read from a single sample in a study of response to subunit inactivated influenza vaccine. One entry per CDR3 protein results from TCRdb running MiXCR on the RT-PCR reads. The table shows approximately 700,000 distinct CDR3 sequences, with 15% to 19% occurring only once. The starting material was PBMCs from blood, obtained roughly 13 days after vaccination. These receptors were taken from a man over 45 who received an inactivated influenza vaccine.

This clonotype occurred a few times. The chain recombines TRBV20-1 with TRBJ2-7; TRBD2 aligns across 10 bases. The CDR3 contains 15 residues. The germline gives CDR1 DFQATT, CDR2 SNEGSKA (reference sequence). V dropped 6 bases and J dropped 2; count of bases not matched to a gene: 10. The CDR3 sequence is CSAPGLAGVAYEQYF. CDR3 coding DNA: TGCAGTGCGCCAGGCCTAGCGGGGGTTGCCTACGAGCAGTACTTC.

This chain uses TRBV20-1 with TRBJ2-1; the D gene is possibly TRBD2 (5 bases). V was pared by 1 base and J by 1 base, with 11 bases between. Germline CDR1 reads DFQATT; CDR2 reads SNEGSKA (reference sequence). CDR3 length equals 15 residues. The chain's CDR3 is CSARGPGSSYNEQFF. DNA of the CDR3: TGCAGTGCTAGAGGGCCGGGATCTTCCTACAATGAGCAGTTCTTC.